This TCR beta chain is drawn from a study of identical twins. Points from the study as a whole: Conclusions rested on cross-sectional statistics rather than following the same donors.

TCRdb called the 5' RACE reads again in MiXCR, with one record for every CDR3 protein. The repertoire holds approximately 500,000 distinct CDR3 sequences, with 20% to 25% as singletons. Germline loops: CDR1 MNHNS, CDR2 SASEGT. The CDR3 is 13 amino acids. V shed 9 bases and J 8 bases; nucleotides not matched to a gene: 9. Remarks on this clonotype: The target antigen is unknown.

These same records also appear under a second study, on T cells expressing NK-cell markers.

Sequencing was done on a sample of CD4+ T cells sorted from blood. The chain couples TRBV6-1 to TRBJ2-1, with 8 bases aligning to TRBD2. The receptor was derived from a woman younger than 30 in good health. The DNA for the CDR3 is TGTGCCAGTCGGAGGACTAGCATCGATGAGCAGTTCTTC. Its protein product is CASRRTSIDEQFF.